These 11 T cell receptor beta chains share one sample of origin, sequenced in a study of beta chain features in type 1 diabetes. TCRB transcripts that were expressed got sequenced, as all of the isolated RNA had been reverse transcribed. The table came from immunoSEQ multiplex PCR; TCRdb's copy has only in-frame clones and leaves some out. The table lists hundreds of thousands of clones, around 10% of them singletons. The sample was naive CD4+ T cells from blood. These receptors all come from a young woman in good health.

This clone showed up many times. The chain couples TRBV7-9 to TRBJ2-5; TRBD2 agrees at 11 bases. The V segment lost 4 bases and the J segment 13 bases; nucleotides outside the gene matches: 14. Germline V gene data show CDR1 as SEHNR and CDR2 as FQNEAQ (reference sequence). CDR3 length: 15 amino acids. CDR3 bases: TGTGCCAGCAGCTATAGCGACCCGCGACTAGCGGGAAGGTACTTC. It translates to CASSYSDPRLAGRYF.

V usage is TRBV10-2 and J usage is TRBJ2-1; the D gene is possibly TRBD2 (6 bases). The CDR3 length is 13 residues. V lost 6 bases and J lost 8, with 14 bases in between. Germline V lookup: CDR1 WSHSY, CDR2 SAAADI. The CDR3 region has the DNA TGCGCCAGCAGCGGGAGCGCCGTTCATGAGCAGTTCTTC. Translating gives CASSGSAVHEQFF.

In its sample, this clone was seen a few times. The chain has TRBV29-1 and TRBJ1-1; tentatively, D is TRBD1 (5 bases). Trimming pared 3 bases from V and 2 bases from J, leaving 19 bases between. This CDR3 contains 16 residues. The germline CDR1 and CDR2 sequences are SQVTM and ANQGSEA. In DNA form, the CDR3 reads TGCAGCGTTGATAAACGGCAGGGTGTCTTAAACACTGAAGCTTTCTTT. Protein: CSVDKRQGVLNTEAFF.

CDR3 DNA sequence: TGTGCCAGCAGTTTCAGGCAGGGTAATTCACCCCTCCACTTT. It yields the protein CASSFRQGNSPLHF. The chain joins TRBV27 to TRBJ1-6; possibly TRBD1 for D (5 bases). Trimming took off 3 bases at V and 6 bases at J, with 9 bases between the two ends. The CDR3 runs to 14 residues. In germline, CDR1 is MNHEY, CDR2 SMNVEV (reference sequence).

The chain recombines TRBV6-5 with TRBJ1-1, with a tentative D call TRBD1 (5 bases). The CDR3 has 13 amino acids. CDR1 is MNHEY and CDR2 is SVGAGI in the germline V gene. Trimming pared 2 bases from V and 3 bases from J, leaving 7 bases between. The CDR3 is CASSYAGDTEAFF. CDR3 coding DNA: TGTGCCAGCAGTTACGCGGGGGACACTGAAGCTTTCTTT.

The V call is TRBV10-3, the J call TRBJ1-5; D gene ambiguous. Germline values: CDR1 ENHRY, CDR2 SYGVKD. The CDR3 length is 13 residues. The V end was cut by 2 bases, the J end by 7 bases, with 9 bases between. CDR3: CAISEQVDQPQHF. The DNA of the CDR3 is TGTGCCATCAGTGAGCAGGTTGACCAGCCCCAGCATTTT.

V is TRBV21-1 and J is TRBJ1-1; the D call TRBD1 from the table was never checked on the DNA. TRBV21-1 is described as a pseudogene. The CDR3 consists of 15 residues. CDR3 region: CASSNATGENTEAFF. In nucleotides, the CDR3 is TGTGCCAGCAGCAACGCGACAGGGGAGAACACTGAAGCTTTCTTT.

The rearrangement joins TRBV25-1 to TRBJ2-6; no clear D gene. CDR3 length: 16 amino acids. Trimming took off 3 bases at V and 0 bases at J, with 9 bases between the two ends. The germline CDR1 and CDR2 sequences are MGHDK and SYGVNS. The CDR3 DNA is TGTGCCAGCAGTGATATCCGGTACTCTGGGGCCAACGTCCTGACTTTC. Translation: CASSDIRYSGANVLTF.

This clone was seen more than once but under ten times. The rearrangement links TRBV30 to TRBJ1-3; TRBD1 might be the D (6 bases). The CDR3 covers 15 residues. Germline V gene lookup returns CDR1 GTSNPN and CDR2 SVGIG (reference sequence). V was trimmed by 0 bases and J by 2 bases, leaving 11 bases between them. CDR3 sequence: CAWSVRTGPGNTIYF. The CDR3 coding sequence is TGTGCCTGGAGTGTACGAACAGGGCCTGGAAACACCATATATTTT. The complete variable domain, with remaining parts taken from reference TRBV30 and TRBJ1-3, reads SQTIHQWPATLVQPVGSPLSLECTVEGTSNPNLYWYRQAAGRGLQLLFYSVGIGQISSEVPQNLSASRPQDRQFILSSKKLLLSDSGFYLCAWSVRTGPGNTIYFGEGSWLTVV.

The V and J genes are TRBV5-4 and TRBJ2-1; TRBD2 matches 10 bases. V dropped 4 bases and J dropped 7; count of bases not matched to a gene: 8. This CDR3 comprises 15 residues. The germline V gene has CDR1 SGHNT and CDR2 YYREEE (reference sequence). This CDR3 reads CASSRLAGADNEQFF. DNA of the CDR3: TGTGCCAGCAGCCGTCTAGCGGGAGCTGATAATGAGCAGTTCTTC.

The CDR3 loop reads CASDQTPNTEAFF. DNA for the CDR3: TGTGCGTCAGATCAAACCCCGAACACTGAAGCTTTCTTT. This sequence joins TRBV12-5 and TRBJ1-1; no reliable D call. CDR3 length: 13 amino acids. From germline, CDR1 is LGHNT and CDR2 FRNRAP. Full variable domain (missing parts from reference TRBV12-5 and TRBJ1-1): DARVTQTPRHKVTEMGQEVTMRCQPILGHNTVFWYRQTMMQGLELLAYFRNRAPLDDSGMPKDRFSAEMPDATLATLKIQPSEPRDSAVYFCASDQTPNTEAFFGQGTRLTVV.